Below are 7 T cell receptor beta chains sequenced from a single sample in a study of T cell responses to AZD1222 COVID-19 vaccine (dated by TCRdb to the early 2020s). The sample's time point label is to be understood as: baseline before first vaccination. Library creation used the immunoSEQ multiplex PCR assay. Drawn from immuneACCESS, this table holds only the in-frame rearrangements with V and J called that TCRdb kept. Clones are partly lost; checked studies trace under half to an unresolved V gene and leave the rest unexplained. Within this sample are under 130,000 clones, with 80% to 95% of them counted one time only. The ten largest clones take up roughly 1.1% of the sample. The sample consisted of peripheral blood, taken on day 0 of AZD1222 vaccination. The receptors stem from an adult in good health.

This clone showed up just once. The rearrangement joins TRBV11-3 to TRBJ1-4, with 7 bases fitting TRBD1. The CDR3 has 15 amino acids. Germline CDR1 is SGHNT and CDR2 is YENEEA. After removal of 3 bases from V and 3 bases from J, the junction contained 4 bases not matched to a gene. CDR3 loop: CASSLGTAANEKLFF. In DNA form, the CDR3 reads TGTGCCAGCAGCTTGGGGACAGCGGCTAATGAAAAACTGTTTTTT.

The chain links TRBV28 to TRBJ2-1; D gene unclear. V dropped 2 bases and J dropped 10 bases, with 9 bases sitting between them. This CDR3 has 12 amino acids. Per the germline V gene, CDR1 is MDHEN and CDR2 is SYDVKM. CDR3 sequence: CASSLMGGEQFF. CDR3 sequence (DNA): TGTGCCAGCAGTTTAATGGGTGGGGAGCAGTTCTTC.

The chain uses TRBV7-2 and TRBJ2-1; D is perhaps TRBD2 (6 bases). The CDR3 is 14 amino acids. The germline CDR1 and CDR2 sequences are SGHTA and FQGNSA. The germline V and J ends were trimmed by 2 bases and 5 bases, with 10 bases remaining between them. As DNA, the CDR3 is TGTGCCAGCAGCTTACAAGCGGGTAACAATGAGCAGTTCTTC. Its translation is CASSLQAGNNEQFF. The full variable domain, rest sourced from reference TRBV7-2 and TRBJ2-1, is GAGVSQSPSNKVTEKGKDVELRCDPISGHTALYWYRQSLGQGLEFLIYFQGNSAPDKSGLPSDRFSAERTGGSVSTLTIQRTQQEDSAVYLCASSLQAGNNEQFFGPGTRLTVL.

The chain uses TRBV7-2 and TRBJ2-5; possible D gene TRBD1, 5 bases. Germline V lookup: CDR1 SGHTA, CDR2 FQGNSA. With 7 bases removed from V and 5 bases from J, the gap between germline ends came to 17 bases. This CDR3 has 14 amino acids. The CDR3 nucleotides are TGTGCCAGCAACCCACGGTCTGGGGCCGAGACCCAGTACTTC. Translation: CASNPRSGAETQYF.

This sequence joins TRBV12-3 or TRBV12-4 and TRBJ1-2; TRBD1 matches 9 bases. With 7 bases clipped from V and 2 bases from J, the junction kept 2 bases outside the gene matches. This CDR3 is built from 13 residues. Written as DNA, the CDR3 is TGTGCCAGCACCGGACAGGGGAACTATGGCTACACCTTC. Protein sequence: CASTGQGNYGYTF.

The chain employs TRBV19 and TRBJ1-1; possibly TRBD1 for D (5 bases). Germline V gene sequence: CDR1 LNHDA, CDR2 SQIVND (reference sequence). The CDR3 runs 13 residues. V was pared by 8 bases and J by 0 bases, with 10 bases between. The CDR3 region has the DNA TGTGCCAGTCAGGGTGTGATGAACACTGAAGCTTTCTTT. Translated, it gives CASQGVMNTEAFF.

This chain links TRBV27 with TRBJ2-2; D possibly corresponds to TRBD1 (6 bases). This CDR3 is built from 16 residues. Germline V gene lookup returns CDR1 MNHEY and CDR2 SMNVEV (reference sequence). V dropped 5 bases and J dropped 4 bases, with 17 bases sitting between them. The CDR3 nucleotides are TGTGCCAGCAGTCTCCGCCCAGGGGCGGGCACCGGGGAGCTGTTTTTT. It translates to CASSLRPGAGTGELFF.